The 15 T cell receptor beta chains below all came from one sample that was sequenced in a study of identical twins. Each CDR3 protein is one row after TCRdb ran MiXCR on the 5' RACE reads. The repertoire consists of hundreds of thousands of distinct CDR3 sequences, with roughly 9% occurring once and the leading ten covering 7% to 8.5%. The sample also formed part of further work on yellow fever vaccine responses in identical twins.

The sample taken for sequencing was CD8+ T cells sorted from blood. Receptor source: a young woman in good health.

This clonotype has more than one count but fewer than ten. The V and J genes are TRBV4-3 and TRBJ2-7; 9 nucleotides agree with TRBD2. Germline V gives CDR1 LGHNA, CDR2 YSLEER. CDR3 length: 16 amino acids. The V gene end was trimmed by 0 bases and the J gene end by 2 bases; junction bases not matched to a gene: 5. For the CDR3, the DNA is TGCGCCAGCAGCCAAGATAGGCTAGCGGGGACCTACGAGCAGTACTTC. This codes for CASSQDRLAGTYEQYF.

The V and J genes are TRBV7-9 and TRBJ2-3, with 8 bases fitting TRBD2. The CDR3 has 17 amino acids. V lost 2 bases to trimming and J lost 2 bases; unmatched junction nucleotides: 9. Germline V gene data show CDR1 as SEHNR and CDR2 as FQNEAQ (reference sequence). CDR3 DNA sequence: TGTGCCAGCAGCTTAACTGGGCGGGGGGCCGACACAGATACGCAGTATTTT. This translates into CASSLTGRGADTDTQYF.

This clonotype was counted only a few times. The chain is built from TRBV19 and TRBJ1-5; 10 bases map to TRBD1. The junction had 4 bases not matched to a gene; V was cut back by 6 bases and J by 5 bases. Looked up from germline, CDR1 is LNHDA and CDR2 is SQIVND (reference sequence). The CDR3 extends over 14 amino acids. The CDR3, as DNA: TGTGCCAGTAGGCGGACAGGGGGGCATCAGCCCCAGCATTTT. As protein: CASRRTGGHQPQHF. Combining the CDR3 with reference TRBV19 and TRBJ1-5 gives the whole variable domain DGGITQSPKYLFRKEGQNVTLSCEQNLNHDAMYWYRQDPGQGLRLIYYSQIVNDFQKGDIAEGYSVSREKKESFPLTVTSAQKNPTAFYLCASRRTGGHQPQHFGDGTRLSIL.

This clonotype was detected a few times. The chain carries TRBV2 and TRBJ2-7; TRBD1 is a possible D gene (6 bases). Germline CDR1 is SNHLY and CDR2 is FYNNEI. V lost 3 bases to trimming and J lost 2 bases, with 11 bases between them. The CDR3 is made up of 14 amino acids. CDR3 DNA sequence: TGTGCCAGCAGTGATACAGGGCCGACCTACGAGCAGTACTTC. Amino acid sequence: CASSDTGPTYEQYF. Combining the CDR3 with reference TRBV2 and TRBJ2-7 gives the whole variable domain EPEVTQTPSHQVTQMGQEVILRCVPISNHLYFYWYRQILGQKVEFLVSFYNNEISEKSEIFDDQFSVERPDGSNFTLKIRSTKLEDSAMYFCASSDTGPTYEQYFGPGTRLTVT.

This chain uses TRBV10-2 with TRBJ1-3, with D uncertain. This CDR3 is built from 13 residues. Trimming took 0 bases from V and 8 from J, leaving 8 bases between them. Germline V gene lookup returns CDR1 WSHSY and CDR2 SAAADI. DNA of the CDR3: TGCGCCAGCAGTGAGTCGCCCGGGGACACCATATATTTT. Residues: CASSESPGDTIYF.

The rearrangement links TRBV5-1 to TRBJ2-7; weak D call: TRBD1 (6 bases). Germline V gene lookup returns CDR1 SGHRS and CDR2 YFSETQ. V lost 4 bases to trimming and J lost 0 bases, with 14 bases between them. The CDR3 has 15 amino acids. The CDR3 region has the DNA TGCGCCAGCAGCCCCCCAGGGGTCAGCTCCTACGAGCAGTACTTC. This gives the protein CASSPPGVSSYEQYF.

This clonotype was found a few times. This chain links TRBV28 with TRBJ2-6; D is uncertain. The germline CDR1 and CDR2 sequences are MDHEN and SYDVKM. The CDR3 sequence is 15 residues long. Between the trimmed V and J ends, which lost 7 bases and 0 bases, there was a span of 10 bases. Here the CDR3 DNA reads TGTGCCAGCATCTCCCGGATCTCTGGGGCCAACGTCCTGACTTTC. It translates to CASISRISGANVLTF.

This clonotype was found a few times. V usage is TRBV7-9 and J usage is TRBJ1-1; no definite D call. The germline V gene has CDR1 SEHNR and CDR2 FQNEAQ (reference sequence). The CDR3 is made up of 13 amino acids. The V end was cut by 2 bases, the J end by 1 base, with 5 bases between. CDR3 sequence: CASSLPPNTEAFF. CDR3 DNA: TGTGCCAGCAGCTTACCCCCGAACACTGAAGCTTTCTTT.

In its sample, this clonotype was seen a few times. The chain joins TRBV6-2 or TRBV6-3 to TRBJ2-1; D remains ambiguous. The length of the CDR3 is 13 residues. V lost 3 bases and J lost 4, with 7 bases in between. The V gene's germline CDR1 is MNHEY and CDR2 SVGEGT. CDR3 region: CASSYYEYNEQFF. The CDR3 DNA sequence: TGTGCCAGCAGTTATTATGAATACAATGAGCAGTTCTTC.

The V gene is TRBV3-1, the J gene TRBJ2-1; 7 bases line up with TRBD2. From germline, CDR1 is LGHDT and CDR2 YNNKEL (reference sequence). CDR3 length: 14 amino acids. J gave up 7 bases and V 1 base, and 4 bases lay outside the gene matches. The chain's CDR3 is CASSQASGINEQFF. CDR3 nucleotides: TGTGCCAGCAGCCAAGCTAGCGGAATTAATGAGCAGTTCTTC.

This chain joins TRBV20-1 and TRBJ2-7, with D perhaps TRBD1 (6 bases). V lost 6 bases and J lost 0, with 15 bases in between. This CDR3 is 14 amino acids long. Per the germline V gene, CDR1 is DFQATT and CDR2 is SNEGSKA (reference sequence). This CDR3 is CSARDILSSYEQYF. The CDR3 nucleotides read TGCAGTGCCAGGGACATCCTTAGCTCCTACGAGCAGTACTTC.

This clonotype was observed a few times. The chain is built from TRBV7-9 and TRBJ1-2; 7 bases fit TRBD1. The germline gives CDR1 SEHNR, CDR2 FQNEAQ (reference sequence). Trimming took 6 bases from V and 6 from J; bases not matched to a gene: 7. The CDR3 spans 13 residues. The chain's CDR3 is CASRPPTGDGYTF. The CDR3 DNA reads as TGTGCCAGCAGGCCTCCTACAGGGGATGGCTACACCTTC.

This clonotype was observed at least ten times. The chain couples TRBV7-9 to TRBJ2-1; TRBD2 aligns across 7 bases. The CDR3 is 17 amino acids. Germline-derived CDR1 and CDR2 are SEHNR and FQNEAQ (reference sequence). Losses at the gene ends were 1 base for V and 5 bases for J; bases not matched to a gene: 11. The CDR3 here is CASSLVALPGGNNEQFF. The CDR3, as DNA: TGTGCCAGCAGCTTAGTCGCTCTCCCGGGAGGAAACAATGAGCAGTTCTTC.

This clonotype occurred many times. The rearrangement joins TRBV11-2 to TRBJ2-1; 7 bases align to TRBD2. This CDR3 comprises 14 residues. Germline-derived CDR1 and CDR2 are SGHAT and FQNNGV. The trim removed 8 bases at V and 2 bases at J, leaving 6 bases unmatched. The CDR3 sequence is CASPASGAYNEQFF. CDR3 nucleotides: TGTGCCAGCCCGGCTAGCGGAGCCTACAATGAGCAGTTCTTC.

This clonotype was seen repeatedly, ten times or more. The chain has TRBV7-9 and TRBJ2-7, with TRBD1 identical over 11 bases. Germline CDR1 and CDR2: SEHNR and FQNEAQ (reference sequence). With 7 bases clipped from V and 11 bases from J, the junction kept 16 bases outside the gene matches. The CDR3 runs to 15 residues. CDR3 in DNA: TGTGCCAGCACCCGCCTGGGGACAGGGGGGTACGGGAAGTACTTC. Amino acid sequence: CASTRLGTGGYGKYF.